This T cell receptor (beta chain) came from a study of OX40 agonist ivuxolimab in advanced cancers. Overall study: Age averaged about 66 years (range 23 to 79), and roughly 80% were male. One hepatocellular carcinoma and a couple of cutaneous melanoma patients partially responded.

Generated by immunoSEQ multiplex PCR, the TCRdb table keeps only in-frame clones and is missing some. The sample holds some 19,000 clones, about 89% seen once. This CDR3 contains 14 residues. Trimming pared 1 base from V and 2 bases from J, leaving 6 bases between. Germline lookup yields CDR1 SGHDN and CDR2 FVKESK. Points on this clone: Its target is not known.

Regarding the study as a whole: On average, CD8+ T cells showed a greater number of expanded clones than CD4+. Both CD4+ and CD8+ T cell populations in blood had undergone clonal expansion by week 6 at 0.1 to 3.0 mg/kg.

The rearrangement uses TRBV14 and TRBJ2-1; D unclear. The input for sequencing was CD4+ or CD8+ T cells sorted from blood, taken in a trial of the OX40 agonist ivuxolimab. The sequence came from an adult with an advanced solid tumor such as melanoma, head and neck, liver or kidney cancer. CDR3 nucleotides: TGTGCCAGCAGCCAAGCCGACACCTACAATGAGCAGTTCTTC. It codes for CASSQADTYNEQFF. Using reference TRBV14 and TRBJ2-1 for the parts outside the CDR3, the full variable domain is EAGVTQFPSHSVIEKGQTVTLRCDPISGHDNLYWYRRVMGKEIKFLLHFVKESKQDESGMPNNRFLAERTGGTYSTLKVQPAELEDSGVYFCASSQADTYNEQFFGPGTRLTVL.